The subject of this entry is one TCR beta chain. Its target is unknown. CDR1 SQVTM and CDR2 ANQGSEA come from the germline V gene. This CDR3 spans 11 amino acids. V lost 7 bases and J 6 bases, leaving 10 bases between the germline ends. Primers for the PCR totalled 60 Vbeta and 13 Jbeta. Measured with immunoSEQ multiplex PCR; TCRdb has only the in-frame clones, and not every one. The table records about 120,000 clones, over 65% of them present only once. This record belongs to a study of cytomegalovirus exposure and HLA in healthy donors. About the study: Earlier work reported 117 million unique TCR beta sequences from 150 million to 200 million T cells. Study conclusions and caveats: Per a prior analysis, the majority of TCR beta V segments were productive roughly 87% or roughly 30% of the time.

This receptor was identified in a woman aged 25 to 39 in good health and CMV-seronegative. Input material: PBMCs. The chain carries TRBV29-1 and TRBJ1-3; TRBD1 might be the D (5 bases). The CDR3 reads CSGTRENTIYF. The CDR3 DNA is TGCAGCGGCACCAGGGAAAACACCATATATTTT.